This T cell receptor (beta chain) comes out of a study of CD8 T cells in ankylosing spondylitis. Study findings and constraints: Some of the motif variants had earlier been found in reactive arthritis patients' fluid and blood.

TCRdb independently ran MiXCR on the 5' RACE reads; one entry per CDR3 protein. The sample includes roughly 230,000 distinct CDR3 sequences, around 8% of them seen just once. This clonotype was seen more than once but under ten times. The antigen is not known. The sequence derives from a female donor with ankylosing spondylitis or in good health (not recorded which). The sample taken for sequencing was blood, either unsorted or a sorted T cell fraction (not recorded which).

In DNA form, the CDR3 reads TGTGCCAGCAGCTCCTCCGGTAGCCGACCCTACAATGAGCAGTTCTTC. This translates into CASSSSGSRPYNEQFF. J is TRBJ2-1 and V is TRBV7-8; D remains ambiguous. This CDR3 spans 16 amino acids. Trimming stripped 4 bases from V and 2 bases from J, with 15 bases between. From germline, CDR1 is SGHVS and CDR2 FQNEAQ.